This record concerns one T cell receptor (beta chain) sequence. As yet, its antigen is unknown. The ends lost 0 bases at V and 5 bases at J; junction bases unmatched: 10. The CDR3 has 17 amino acids. The germline CDR1 and CDR2 sequences are SGHDN and FVKESK. The sample originates from a study of OX40 agonist ivuxolimab in advanced cancers. In the study overall: The study reported partial responses in three patients: one hepatocellular carcinoma, two cutaneous melanoma. Broader study findings: Dosing at 0.1 to 3.0 mg/kg was accompanied by clonal expansion of CD4+ and CD8+ blood T cells by week 6. In the expanded peripheral T cells, antigen specificity was never determined.

The table came from immunoSEQ multiplex PCR; TCRdb's copy has only in-frame clones and leaves some out. The sample holds 70,000 to 85,000 clones, about 92% seen once. This chain links TRBV14 with TRBJ2-5; 9 nucleotides match TRBD1. The sequence derives from an adult with an advanced solid tumor such as melanoma, head and neck, liver or kidney cancer. The sample here was CD4+ or CD8+ T cells sorted from blood, taken in a trial of the OX40 agonist ivuxolimab. In nucleotides, the CDR3 is TGTGCCAGCAGCCAAGATCTTACAGGGGGCGCGTGGGAGACCCAGTACTTC. Encoded protein: CASSQDLTGGAWETQYF.